Below, one T cell receptor (beta chain) is given with its context. Its target is unknown. This could be a read error, since a much larger clone is one nucleotide away. These data come from a study of T cells in Graves' hyperthyroidism and ophthalmopathy. The CDR3 spans 15 residues. V shed 6 bases and J shed 7 bases, with 21 bases lying between them. Findings of the study overall: Most clonotypes expanded in the thyroid (above 0.001) were also present in blood.

Amplification yielded TCR beta CDR3 regions, with RNA transcripts as the source. The HTBI set primed first-round TCR CDR3 RT-PCR. TCRdb called the multiplex PCR reads again in MiXCR, with one record for every CDR3 protein. Of more than 550,000 distinct CDR3 sequences listed, approximately 42% are singletons. Exclusion of a patient resulted from uncontrolled infection, other autoimmune disease, pregnancy or lactation. Thyroid ultrasound and orbital computed tomography, with clinical symptoms and serum thyroxine and TRAb, informed diagnoses. The origin of this receptor is an adult man with Graves' disease, either hyperthyroidism or ophthalmopathy (not recorded which). The sequenced material came from peripheral blood or thyroid tissue (not recorded which). This chain connects TRBV12-3 or TRBV12-4 to TRBJ1-1; tentative D call: TRBD1 (6 bases). The CDR3, as DNA: TGTGCCAGCAGCCCTGTGGGGATGACAGGAGGTGAAGCTTTCTTT. This codes for CASSPVGMTGGEAFF.